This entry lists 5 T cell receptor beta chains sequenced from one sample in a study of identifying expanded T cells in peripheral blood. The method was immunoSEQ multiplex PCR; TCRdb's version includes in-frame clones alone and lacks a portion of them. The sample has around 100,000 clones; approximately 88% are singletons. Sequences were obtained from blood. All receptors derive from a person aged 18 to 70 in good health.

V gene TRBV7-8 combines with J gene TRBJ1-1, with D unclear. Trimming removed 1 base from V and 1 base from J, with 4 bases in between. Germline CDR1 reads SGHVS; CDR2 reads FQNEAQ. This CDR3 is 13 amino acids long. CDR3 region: CASSLERNTEAFF. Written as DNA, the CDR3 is TGTGCCAGCAGCTTAGAGCGGAACACTGAAGCTTTCTTT.

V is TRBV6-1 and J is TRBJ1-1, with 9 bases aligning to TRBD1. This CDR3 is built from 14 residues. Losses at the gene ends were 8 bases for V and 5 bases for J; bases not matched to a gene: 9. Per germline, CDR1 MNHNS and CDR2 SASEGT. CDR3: CASVEQGAGTEAFF. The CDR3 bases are TGTGCCAGCGTCGAACAGGGGGCGGGAACTGAAGCTTTCTTT.

This CDR3 is CASSQEWRGQQPQHF. The CDR3 region has the DNA TGCGCCAGCAGCCAAGAATGGAGGGGCCAGCAGCCCCAGCATTTT. This chain joins TRBV4-3 and TRBJ1-5; TRBD1 is a possible D gene (5 bases). Per the germline V gene, CDR1 is LGHNA and CDR2 is YSLEER. Trimming took 0 bases from V and 7 from J, leaving 13 bases between them. The CDR3 is 15 amino acids.

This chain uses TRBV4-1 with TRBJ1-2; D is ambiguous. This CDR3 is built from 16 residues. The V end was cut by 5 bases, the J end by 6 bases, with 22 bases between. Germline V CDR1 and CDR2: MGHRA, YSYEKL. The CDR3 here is CASSTQAATLMDGYTF. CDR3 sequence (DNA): TGCGCCAGCAGCACGCAGGCCGCGACCCTTATGGATGGCTACACCTTC.

The CDR3: CASSLGGGRRGRNEQFF. The CDR3 DNA reads as TGTGCCAGCAGCTTAGGAGGCGGGAGGAGAGGGCGCAATGAGCAGTTCTTC. This chain uses TRBV11-1 with TRBJ2-1; TRBD2 matches 8 bases. After removal of 1 base from V and 6 bases from J, the junction contained 11 bases not matched to a gene. The CDR3 covers 17 residues. CDR1 SGHAT and CDR2 FQDESV come from the germline V gene (reference sequence).